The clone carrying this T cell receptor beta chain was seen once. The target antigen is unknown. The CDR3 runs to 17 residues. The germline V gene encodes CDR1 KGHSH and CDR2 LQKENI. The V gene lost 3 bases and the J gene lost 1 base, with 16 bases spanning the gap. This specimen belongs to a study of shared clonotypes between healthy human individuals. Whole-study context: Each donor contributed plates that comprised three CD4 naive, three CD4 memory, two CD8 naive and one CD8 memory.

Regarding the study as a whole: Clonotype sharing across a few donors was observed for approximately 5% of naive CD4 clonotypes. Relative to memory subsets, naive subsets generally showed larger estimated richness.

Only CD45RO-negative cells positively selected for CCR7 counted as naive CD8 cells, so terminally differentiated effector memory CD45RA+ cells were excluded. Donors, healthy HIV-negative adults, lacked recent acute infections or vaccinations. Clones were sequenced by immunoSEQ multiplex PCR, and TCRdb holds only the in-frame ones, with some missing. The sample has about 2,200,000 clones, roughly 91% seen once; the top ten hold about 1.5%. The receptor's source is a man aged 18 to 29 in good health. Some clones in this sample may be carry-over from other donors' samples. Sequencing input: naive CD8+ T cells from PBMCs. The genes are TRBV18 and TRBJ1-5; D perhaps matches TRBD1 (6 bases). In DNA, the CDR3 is TGTGCCAGCTCACCTACGGACAGCCTTTTAAGCAATCAGCCCCAGCATTTT. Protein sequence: CASSPTDSLLSNQPQHF.